The 4 T cell receptor beta chains given below trace back to one sample, sequenced in a study of blood T cell repertoires in COVID-19. This table comes from immunoSEQ multiplex PCR, and its TCRdb copy is limited to in-frame clones, with some not included. This sample has about 180,000 clones, with 70% to 90% found just once. Sequenced input: peripheral blood. These receptors came from a human donor with active or convalescent COVID-19. The donor label of this sample is uncertain.

This chain joins TRBV13 and TRBJ1-3; 7 nucleotides match TRBD1. Germline CDR1 and CDR2: PRHDT and FYEKMQ (reference sequence). J was trimmed by 0 bases and V by 5 bases; bases with no gene match: 1. This CDR3 spans 14 amino acids. The CDR3 region has the DNA TGTGCCAGCAGCCGGACAGGCTCTGGAAACACCATATATTTT. Translation gives CASSRTGSGNTIYF.

This chain links TRBV27 with TRBJ1-2; 7 bases fit TRBD1. CDR1 and CDR2 (germline): MNHEY, SMNVEV (reference sequence). J gave up 3 bases and V 3 bases, and 10 bases lay outside the gene matches. CDR3 length: 16 residues. CDR3 nucleotides: TGTGCCAGCAGTTTGGAATTGGACAGGAATGACTATGGCTACACCTTC. Its translation: CASSLELDRNDYGYTF.

J is TRBJ2-1 and V is TRBV6-5, with unresolved D. In germline, CDR1 is MNHEY, CDR2 SVGAGI. CDR3 length equals 13 residues. V was cut by 8 bases and J by 8 bases, with 16 bases left in between. The CDR3 region is CASAPTSPHEQFF. In DNA form, the CDR3 reads TGTGCCAGCGCCCCTACCTCCCCCCATGAGCAGTTCTTC.

The chain employs TRBV28 and TRBJ1-1; D is perhaps TRBD1 (5 bases). Germline-derived CDR1 and CDR2 are MDHEN and SYDVKM. The ends were cut back, 1 base at V and 10 bases at J, with 16 bases in the middle. This CDR3 contains 14 residues. In DNA, the CDR3 is TGTGCCAGCAGTTTATCACGGGGGAAGACCGGAGCTTTCTTT. Its protein is CASSLSRGKTGAFF.